The 3 T cell receptor beta chains below were found in one sample sequenced in a study of blood T cell repertoires in COVID-19. Data came from immunoSEQ multiplex PCR; TCRdb stores just in-frame clones and leaves some out. The profile shows more than 200,000 clones, around 90% of them singletons. Sequencing used PBMCs or T cells enriched from blood (not recorded which). Receptors were obtained from a woman aged 25 to 39 with acute COVID-19.

The V and J genes are TRBV2 and TRBJ1-6; 7 bases are shared with TRBD1. The V gene's germline CDR1 is SNHLY and CDR2 FYNNEI. Trimming took 0 bases from V and 9 from J; bases not matched to a gene: 5. The CDR3 is 15 amino acids. CDR3 sequence: CASSEAEGGFSPLHF. The CDR3 bases are TGTGCCAGCAGTGAAGCGGAAGGGGGCTTTTCACCCCTCCACTTT.

The chain recombines TRBV6-5 with TRBJ2-7; 8 nucleotides match TRBD1. Germline CDR1 MNHEY, CDR2 SVGAGI. Losses at the gene ends were 6 bases for V and 3 bases for J; bases not matched to a gene: 4. CDR3 length: 13 residues. The DNA for the CDR3 is TGTGCCAGCAGGGGACAGGACCTCTACGAGCAGTACTTC. It yields the protein CASRGQDLYEQYF.

The chain joins TRBV27 to TRBJ1-1, with TRBD1 as a possible D gene (6 bases). The CDR3 covers 15 residues. The germline V and J ends were trimmed by 6 bases and 4 bases, with 18 bases remaining between them. CDR1 is MNHEY and CDR2 is SMNVEV in the germline V gene (reference sequence). The chain's CDR3 is CASRYFPGGATEAFF. CDR3 in DNA: TGTGCCAGCAGATATTTCCCCGGGGGGGCCACTGAAGCTTTCTTT.